Presented here are 25 T cell receptor beta chains from one specimen sequenced in a study of T cells in Graves' hyperthyroidism and ophthalmopathy. The TCR beta CDR3 regions underwent amplification using RNA transcripts as the source. RT-PCR in the first round (using the HTBI primer set) targeted the TCR CDR3. TCRdb reanalysed the multiplex PCR reads using MiXCR and keeps one entry per CDR3 protein. The profile shows approximately 700,000 distinct CDR3 sequences, nearly 45% of them singletons. Sequences were obtained from peripheral blood or thyroid tissue (not recorded which). These receptors were taken from an adult man with Graves' disease, either hyperthyroidism or ophthalmopathy (not recorded which).

The V and J genes are TRBV20-1 and TRBJ1-1, with 7 nucleotides matching TRBD1. The V segment lost 0 bases and the J segment 7 bases; nucleotides outside the gene matches: 5. Per germline, CDR1 DFQATT and CDR2 SNEGSKA (reference sequence). The CDR3 consists of 13 residues. The CDR3 loop reads CSARDRGKVEAFF. The CDR3 DNA follows: TGCAGTGCTAGAGACAGGGGGAAGGTTGAAGCTTTCTTT.

This clonotype turned up a few times. The V gene is TRBV7-9, the J gene TRBJ1-2, with D possibly TRBD1 on 5 matching bases. This CDR3 has 12 amino acids. The germline gives CDR1 SEHNR, CDR2 FQNEAQ (reference sequence). Trimming pared 1 base from V and 8 bases from J, leaving 8 bases between. The CDR3 region has the DNA TGTGCCAGCAGCTTAGAGGGGAAGGGCTACACCTTC. Its protein is CASSLEGKGYTF.

This clonotype was detected ten times or more. The CDR3 sequence is CASSLDDRKETQYF. The CDR3 bases are TGTGCCAGCAGCCTCGACGACAGGAAAGAGACCCAGTACTTC. The chain has TRBV9 and TRBJ2-5, with TRBD1 as a possible D gene (6 bases). CDR3 length: 14 residues. V was clipped by 4 bases and J by 3 bases, with 13 bases between them. Germline V gives CDR1 SGDLS, CDR2 YYNGEE.

This clonotype was seen once. The rearrangement joins TRBV10-3 to TRBJ1-1, with 7 bases identical to TRBD1. J was trimmed by 0 bases and V by 11 bases; bases with no gene match: 12. Germline loops: CDR1 ENHRY, CDR2 SYGVKD. This CDR3 spans 15 amino acids. The CDR3 bases are TGTGCCGCAATTAGACAGGGCCTCATGAACACTGAAGCTTTCTTT. This sequence encodes CAAIRQGLMNTEAFF.

This chain connects TRBV7-8 to TRBJ2-5, with 8 bases aligning to TRBD2. The ends lost 5 bases at V and 5 bases at J; junction bases unmatched: 13. The CDR3 loop spans 16 amino acids. Germline V gives CDR1 SGHVS, CDR2 FQNEAQ. CDR3 region: CASSLGGTTGGETQYF. Written as DNA, the CDR3 is TGTGCCAGCAGCCTGGGCGGGACCACGGGGGGGGAGACCCAGTACTTC.

The rearrangement uses TRBV7-2 and TRBJ2-7; TRBD1 aligns across 9 bases. V gave up 10 bases and J gave up 4 bases; unmatched junction bases: 11. Germline CDR1 and CDR2: SGHTA and FQGNSA. The CDR3 contains 14 residues. CDR3 sequence: CATLQTGGMYEQYF. The CDR3 nucleotides are TGTGCCACCCTCCAGACAGGGGGGATGTACGAGCAGTACTTC.

Notes on this clonotype: The junction departs from the called germline gene at one end, perhaps through a read error. This chain links TRBV24-1 with TRBJ2-6; TRBD1 aligns across 9 bases. This CDR3 has 17 amino acids. Germline values: CDR1 KGHDR, CDR2 SFDVKD. DNA for the CDR3: TGTGCCATCAGTGGAGGACAGGGGAAACCTGGGGCCAACGTCCTGACTTTC. This gives the protein CAISGGQGKPGANVLTF.

This chain links TRBV25-1 with TRBJ1-2; TRBD1 matches at 8 bases. V was clipped by 2 bases and J by 2 bases; unmatched bases: 4. In germline, CDR1 is MGHDK, CDR2 SYGVNS. This CDR3 is 15 amino acids long. The CDR3 reads CASSEEGDRNYGYTF. CDR3 DNA sequence: TGTGCCAGCAGTGAAGAGGGGGACAGGAACTATGGCTACACCTTC.

The chain recombines TRBV29-1 with TRBJ2-2; D is perhaps TRBD2 (6 bases). Germline CDR1 and CDR2: SQVTM and ANQGSEA. V shed 5 bases and J shed 4 bases, with 17 bases lying between them. The CDR3 extends over 15 amino acids. The CDR3 DNA reads TGCAGCGTTCGGAGGGGCCAACCAGGCACCGGGGAGCTGTTTTTT. Protein: CSVRRGQPGTGELFF.

This clonotype was seen a few times. The J gene is TRBJ2-7, the V gene TRBV12-3 or TRBV12-4, with D possibly TRBD1 on 5 matching bases. This CDR3 has 15 amino acids. V lost 5 bases, J lost 6 bases, and 20 bases lay in between. The CDR3, as DNA: TGTGCCAGCAGTCCGGACACCTGGACGCTTTTCGAGCAGTACTTC. This codes for CASSPDTWTLFEQYF.

V is TRBV2 and J is TRBJ1-2; a weak D match, TRBD1 (5 bases). CDR1 is SNHLY, CDR2 FYNNEI, per germline. There are 14 residues in the CDR3. Trimming pared 11 bases from V and 7 bases from J, leaving 23 bases between. CDR3 nucleotide sequence: TGTGCCTGGAGTGTAGAGGGGCAGCGCGGTGGCTACACCTTC. Translating gives CAWSVEGQRGGYTF. The full variable domain, rest sourced from reference TRBV2 and TRBJ1-2, is EPEVTQTPSHQVTQMGQEVILRCVPISNHLYFYWYRQILGQKVEFLVSFYNNEISEKSEIFDDQFSVERPDGSNFTLKIRSTKLEDSAMYFCAWSVEGQRGGYTFGSGTRLTVV.

On this clonotype: A read error may explain this, as a much larger clone is one base away. This chain joins TRBV5-1 and TRBJ2-7; no definite D call. V was clipped by 4 bases and J by 0 bases, with 11 bases between them. The CDR3 has 14 residues. Germline V CDR1 and CDR2: SGHRS, YFSETQ. CDR3 sequence: CASSGQPNSYEQYF. The CDR3 DNA sequence: TGCGCCAGCAGCGGGCAGCCGAACTCCTACGAGCAGTACTTC.

The V and J genes are TRBV29-1 and TRBJ1-5; 7 nucleotides match TRBD1. CDR1 and CDR2 (germline): SQVTM, ANQGSEA. The CDR3 runs 12 residues. V was clipped by 5 bases and J by 4 bases; unmatched bases: 2. CDR3 protein: CSVMGQNQPQHF. As DNA, the CDR3 is TGCAGCGTTATGGGACAGAATCAGCCCCAGCATTTT.

V is TRBV10-2 and J is TRBJ1-2, with D possibly matching TRBD1 (5 bases). Germline CDR1 reads WSHSY; CDR2 reads SAAADI. This CDR3 spans 13 amino acids. Trimming pared 10 bases from V and 3 bases from J, leaving 15 bases between. The DNA for the CDR3 is TGCGCCATCCAGACAGCGGGTGACTATGGCTACACCTTC. Its translation: CAIQTAGDYGYTF.

The chain is built from TRBV6-6 and TRBJ1-2; tentative D call: TRBD1 (6 bases). The length of the CDR3 is 12 residues. The V gene lost 10 bases and the J gene lost 4 bases, with 13 bases spanning the gap. Per germline, CDR1 MNHNY and CDR2 SVGAGI (reference sequence). The CDR3 loop is CAISQGFYGYTF. The CDR3 region has the DNA TGTGCCATCAGCCAGGGGTTCTATGGCTACACCTTC.

The gene calls are TRBV25-1 and TRBJ1-2; D perhaps matches TRBD1 (5 bases). The CDR3 covers 13 residues. Germline V gene data show CDR1 as MGHDK and CDR2 as SYGVNS. Trimming removed 3 bases from V and 8 bases from J, with 13 bases in between. The CDR3 sequence: CASSEGQDRGYTF. The CDR3 region has the DNA TGTGCCAGCAGTGAGGGGCAGGATCGGGGCTACACCTTC.

This clonotype was counted many times. This chain joins TRBV13 and TRBJ1-5, with D unresolved. The germline CDR1 and CDR2 sequences are PRHDT and FYEKMQ (reference sequence). CDR3 length equals 14 residues. V was clipped by 4 bases and J by 2 bases, with 9 bases between them. CDR3: CASSSRAGNQPQHF. Here the CDR3 DNA reads TGTGCCAGCAGCTCAAGGGCCGGCAATCAGCCCCAGCATTTT. The full variable domain, its missing parts supplied by reference TRBV13 and TRBJ1-5, is AAGVIQSPRHLIKEKRETATLKCYPIPRHDTVYWYQQGPGQDPQFLISFYEKMQSDKGSIPDRFSAQQFSDYHSELNMSSLELGDSALYFCASSSRAGNQPQHFGDGTRLSIL.

The V and J genes are TRBV19 and TRBJ1-6; the D is unclear. The CDR3 is 14 residues long. V lost 7 bases to trimming and J lost 4 bases, with 11 bases between them. The germline V gene encodes CDR1 LNHDA and CDR2 SQIVND (reference sequence). The CDR3 DNA reads TGTGCCAGTAAGCCGGGCCGTTATAATTCACCCCTCCACTTT. Translation: CASKPGRYNSPLHF. Supplemented by reference TRBV19 and TRBJ1-6, the full variable domain reads DGGITQSPKYLFRKEGQNVTLSCEQNLNHDAMYWYRQDPGQGLRLIYYSQIVNDFQKGDIAEGYSVSREKKESFPLTVTSAQKNPTAFYLCASKPGRYNSPLHFGNGTRLTVT.

This clonotype occurred a few times. The rearrangement uses TRBV7-2 and TRBJ1-1, with D possibly being TRBD1 (5 bases). The CDR3 is 14 amino acids. Between the trimmed V and J ends, which lost 1 base and 6 bases, there was a span of 12 bases. From germline, CDR1 is SGHTA and CDR2 FQGNSA. The CDR3 reads CASSLEFQGAEAFF. In nucleotides, the CDR3 is TGTGCCAGCAGCTTAGAATTTCAGGGTGCTGAAGCTTTCTTT. Using reference TRBV7-2 and TRBJ1-1 for the parts outside the CDR3, the full variable domain is GAGVSQSPSNKVTEKGKDVELRCDPISGHTALYWYRQSLGQGLEFLIYFQGNSAPDKSGLPSDRFSAERTGGSVSTLTIQRTQQEDSAVYLCASSLEFQGAEAFFGQGTRLTVV.

The V and J genes are TRBV7-2 and TRBJ1-6, with a possible D match to TRBD1 (5 bases). The CDR3 has 14 amino acids. CDR1 SGHTA and CDR2 FQGNSA come from the germline V gene. V gave up 3 bases and J gave up 8 bases, with 11 bases separating them. CDR3 in DNA: TGTGCCAGCAGCTTGGTAGGGGATTATTCACCCCTCCACTTT. This codes for CASSLVGDYSPLHF.

Many counts were recorded for this clonotype. This chain connects TRBV20-1 to TRBJ2-5; 8 nucleotides agree with TRBD1. The CDR3 is 14 residues long. V lost 4 bases and J lost 5; bases outside the gene matches: 9. Germline V gene lookup returns CDR1 DFQATT and CDR2 SNEGSKA (reference sequence). This CDR3 is CSANDRGGRETQYF. CDR3 bases: TGCAGTGCTAATGACAGGGGTGGACGGGAGACCCAGTACTTC.

This clonotype was recorded at least ten times. The chain has TRBV2 and TRBJ1-1; 8 nucleotides line up with TRBD1. J gave up 4 bases and V 6 bases, and 4 bases lay outside the gene matches. This CDR3 region has 13 residues. Germline V gene sequence: CDR1 SNHLY, CDR2 FYNNEI. CDR3 DNA: TGTGCCAGCAGCAGACAGGGGAGCACTGAAGCTTTCTTT. Encoded protein: CASSRQGSTEAFF.

This clonotype was observed many times. The chain uses TRBV7-9 and TRBJ2-1; D unclear. CDR3 size: 16 residues. Trimming removed 2 bases from V and 2 bases from J, with 13 bases in between. Germline V gives CDR1 SEHNR, CDR2 FQNEAQ (reference sequence). CDR3: CASSLKGVSAYNEQFF. The CDR3 DNA follows: TGTGCCAGCAGCTTAAAAGGAGTGAGCGCCTACAATGAGCAGTTCTTC.

In its sample, this clonotype was seen many times. The J gene is TRBJ1-6, the V gene TRBV12-3 or TRBV12-4; a weak D match, TRBD1 (5 bases). Trimming took 5 bases from V and 5 from J, leaving 10 bases between them. The CDR3 runs to 14 residues. As DNA, the CDR3 is TGTGCCAGCAGTCCCGGGACGGATAATTCACCCCTCCACTTT. Protein product: CASSPGTDNSPLHF.

This clonotype was seen ten or more times. The chain links TRBV7-9 to TRBJ1-2, with 9 nucleotides matching TRBD1. V was clipped by 5 bases and J by 5 bases; unmatched bases: 6. The CDR3 consists of 14 residues. Germline V CDR1 and CDR2: SEHNR, FQNEAQ (reference sequence). The CDR3 spells CASSPLGTGYGYTF. The CDR3 bases are TGTGCCAGCAGCCCGCTTGGGACAGGGTATGGCTACACCTTC.